Sequencing of this T cell receptor (beta chain) was carried out in a study of T cell repertoires in cytomegalovirus infection. About the research overall: Recently identified HLA-C-restricted and well-studied HLA-B-restricted CMV epitopes were used. Through public TCR beta signatures, both CMV infection and matching HLA type were indicated.

TCRdb re-called the reads through MiXCR, storing one row per CDR3 protein. This sample has 450,000 to 650,000 distinct CDR3 sequences; about 39% occur once, and the top ten carry around 48%. Details on this clonotype: The antigen remains unidentified.

This CDR3 spans 14 amino acids. Germline V gene lookup returns CDR1 SEHNR and CDR2 FQNEAQ (reference sequence). V was shortened by 5 bases and J by 5 bases, with 12 bases between the two germline ends. This material consisted of cultured PBMCs, taken from culture after CMV antigen stimulation. This receptor was obtained from a human donor in good health (CMV status not recorded). Some clones in this sample may be carry-over from other donors' samples. The genes are TRBV7-9 and TRBJ1-4; no reliable D call. CDR3: CASSPDGTNEKLFF. CDR3 coding DNA: TGTGCCAGCAGCCCGGACGGAACCAATGAAAAACTGTTTTTT.